A single sample gave rise to the 10 T cell receptor beta chains below, sequenced in a study of shared clonotypes between healthy human individuals. In the naive CD8 group, cells lacked CD45RO and were positively selected for CCR7, so terminally differentiated effector memory CD45RA+ cells were left out. Using immunoSEQ multiplex PCR, the repertoire was profiled, and TCRdb retains in-frame clones only, with some absent. The table shows hundreds of thousands of clones, with about 96% occurring only once. Sequencing was carried out using naive CD8+ T cells sorted from blood. Receptors originate from a woman aged 30 to 39 in good health.

V is TRBV6-5 and J is TRBJ1-4; 10 nucleotides align to TRBD1. Germline trimming cut 5 bases from V and 8 bases from J; bases unmatched to any gene: 5. From germline, CDR1 is MNHEY and CDR2 SVGAGI. The CDR3 extends over 14 amino acids. In DNA form, the CDR3 reads TGTGCCAGCAGTCTGACAGGGGGCACGGAAAAACTGTTTTTT. Its protein is CASSLTGGTEKLFF.

As to this clone: The sample has other DNA sequences that encode this CDR3 too. The genes are TRBV29-1 and TRBJ2-5, with D hard to call. The germline gives CDR1 SQVTM, CDR2 ANQGSEA. The CDR3 covers 12 residues. V was cut by 4 bases and J by 0 bases, with 6 bases left in between. CDR3: CSVVDNQETQYF. For the CDR3, the DNA is TGCAGCGTTGTCGACAACCAAGAGACCCAGTACTTC.

This clone appeared a single time. The chain is built from TRBV4-1 and TRBJ2-7; maybe TRBD1 (5 bases). V lost 4 bases and J 7 bases, leaving 11 bases between the germline ends. CDR1 is MGHRA and CDR2 is YSYEKL in the germline V gene. The CDR3 is made up of 12 amino acids. The CDR3 here is CASSLAGREQYF. The CDR3 DNA reads TGCGCCAGCAGCCTTGCAGGGCGGGAGCAGTACTTC.

This clone was detected only once. The chain employs TRBV7-2 and TRBJ2-1, with D possibly matching TRBD2 (5 bases). Germline V gene lookup returns CDR1 SGHTA and CDR2 FQGNSA. The CDR3 contains 12 residues. Deletions cut 3 bases from V and 9 bases from J, with 9 bases between. The CDR3 region is CASSLLATEQFF. DNA of the CDR3: TGTGCCAGCAGCTTGTTAGCGACTGAGCAGTTCTTC. Full variable domain (rest looked up from reference TRBV7-2 and TRBJ2-1): GAGVSQSPSNKVTEKGKDVELRCDPISGHTALYWYRQSLGQGLEFLIYFQGNSAPDKSGLPSDRFSAERTGGSVSTLTIQRTQQEDSAVYLCASSLLATEQFFGPGTRLTVL.

The chain combines TRBV11-2 with TRBJ1-1; no firm D call. V lost 0 bases, J lost 4 bases, and 6 bases lay in between. Germline V gives CDR1 SGHAT, CDR2 FQNNGV. The CDR3 consists of 13 residues. As DNA, the CDR3 is TGTGCCAGCAGCTTAGAAGCGGTCACTGAAGCTTTCTTT. The encoded protein is CASSLEAVTEAFF.

This chain uses TRBV5-4 with TRBJ1-1; D gene unclear. Per the germline V gene, CDR1 is SGHNT and CDR2 is YYREEE (reference sequence). Trimming took off 2 bases at V and 2 bases at J, with 7 bases between the two ends. The CDR3 has 13 amino acids. CDR3 bases: TGTGCCAGCAGCTTTCCGGGTAACACTGAAGCTTTCTTT. Translation: CASSFPGNTEAFF. Full variable domain (missing parts from reference TRBV5-4 and TRBJ1-1): ETGVTQSPTHLIKTRGQQVTLRCSSQSGHNTVSWYQQALGQGPQFIFQYYREEENGRGNFPPRFSGLQFPNYSSELNVNALELDDSALYLCASSFPGNTEAFFGQGTRLTVV.

The rearrangement uses TRBV28 and TRBJ1-2; D is perhaps TRBD1 (5 bases). Trimming removed 2 bases from V and 3 bases from J, with 7 bases in between. Germline CDR1 and CDR2: MDHEN and SYDVKM. This CDR3 has 13 residues. The DNA for the CDR3 is TGTGCCAGCAGTTTACAGGGATACTATGGCTACACCTTC. Protein: CASSLQGYYGYTF.

V usage is TRBV10-2 and J usage is TRBJ2-7; 7 bases match TRBD2. Unmatched junction bases numbered 5, after V lost 6 bases and J lost 0 bases. CDR3 length equals 14 residues. Germline CDR1 reads WSHSY; CDR2 reads SAAADI. As DNA, the CDR3 is TGCGCCAGCAGAGGGAGGGCCACCTCCTACGAGCAGTACTTC. Amino acids: CASRGRATSYEQYF.

The V and J genes are TRBV2 and TRBJ1-5; D gene unclear. This CDR3 has 14 residues. V lost 2 bases and J lost 0, with 5 bases in between. Germline CDR1 reads SNHLY; CDR2 reads FYNNEI. DNA of the CDR3: TGTGCCAGCAGTGAAAGGAGTAGCAATCAGCCCCAGCATTTT. It specifies CASSERSSNQPQHF. The full variable domain, with the rest looked up from reference TRBV2 and TRBJ1-5, is EPEVTQTPSHQVTQMGQEVILRCVPISNHLYFYWYRQILGQKVEFLVSFYNNEISEKSEIFDDQFSVERPDGSNFTLKIRSTKLEDSAMYFCASSERSSNQPQHFGDGTRLSIL.

This clone occurred a few times. This sequence joins TRBV4-1 and TRBJ1-5, with D perhaps matching TRBD1 (6 bases). This CDR3 spans 16 amino acids. With 0 bases removed from V and 5 bases from J, the gap between germline ends came to 14 bases. Germline assignment: CDR1 MGHRA and CDR2 YSYEKL. CDR3 sequence (DNA): TGCGCCAGCAGCCAAGATTCGGGGGGCGCGTATCAGCCCCAGCATTTT. Translated: CASSQDSGGAYQPQHF.